This TCR beta chain was captured by sequencing in a study of T cell responses to AZD1222 COVID-19 vaccine. Study-level findings and limits: An increase in Spike-specific TCR breadth and depth was observed after two AZD1222 doses. Donors were mostly white British, more females; clonal diversity possibly underestimated. Spike regions recognized by vaccine-associated CD4 TCRs spanned the protein, led by 160-218 and 743-854.

Pooled together were second doses at about 4 or about 12 weeks. Method: immunoSEQ multiplex PCR; TCRdb's copy keeps in-frame clones and lacks some. This table has approximately 130,000 clones, roughly 92% appearing once. A word on this clone: The antigen remains unidentified.

Trimming cost V 3 bases and J 7 bases; bases outside gene matches: 5. In germline, CDR1 is SGHTA, CDR2 FQGNSA. The CDR3 sequence is 15 residues long. This chain uses TRBV7-2 with TRBJ2-1; TRBD2 matches 11 bases. Material: peripheral blood, obtained 28 days after the second AZD1222 dose. The clonotype comes from an adult who received the AZD1222 COVID-19 vaccine. The CDR3 DNA is TGTGCCAGCAGCTTCTCTAGCGGGGGGAGGAATGAGCAGTTCTTC. Its protein is CASSFSSGGRNEQFF.